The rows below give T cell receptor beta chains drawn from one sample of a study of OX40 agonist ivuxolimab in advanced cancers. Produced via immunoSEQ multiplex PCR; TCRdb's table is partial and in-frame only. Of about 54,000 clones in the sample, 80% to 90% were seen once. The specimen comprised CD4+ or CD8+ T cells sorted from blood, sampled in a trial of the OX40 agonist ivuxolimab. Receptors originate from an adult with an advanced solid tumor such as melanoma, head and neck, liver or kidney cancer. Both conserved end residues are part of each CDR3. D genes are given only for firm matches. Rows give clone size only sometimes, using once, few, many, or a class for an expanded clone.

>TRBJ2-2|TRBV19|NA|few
CASTIQRDGELFF
TGTGCCAGTACCATCCAACGGGACGGGGAGCTGTTTTTT
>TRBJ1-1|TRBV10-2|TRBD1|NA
CASSLTGTNTEAFF
TGCGCCAGCAGTTTGACAGGGACGAACACTGAAGCTTTCTTT
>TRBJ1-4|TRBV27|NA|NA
CASRITGLPTNEKLFF
TGTGCCAGCAGAATTACAGGGCTTCCAACTAATGAAAAACTGTTTTTT
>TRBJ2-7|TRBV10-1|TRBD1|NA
CASSRQGSYEQYF
TGCGCCAGCAGTAGACAGGGCTCCTACGAGCAGTACTTC
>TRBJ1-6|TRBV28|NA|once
CASSLWDLQGQSPLHF
TGTGCCAGCAGTTTATGGGACTTGCAGGGTCAATCACCCCTCCACTTT
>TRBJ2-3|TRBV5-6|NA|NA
CASSLWGRPDTQYF
TGTGCCAGCAGCTTGTGGGGTCGCCCAGATACGCAGTATTTT
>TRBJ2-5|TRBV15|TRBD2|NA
CATSTLTSGRETQYF
TGTGCCACCAGCACCCTGACTAGCGGGCGGGAGACCCAGTACTTC
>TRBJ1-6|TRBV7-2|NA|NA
CASSLIRGRSNSPLHF
TGTGCCAGCAGCTTAATTAGGGGCAGGAGTAATTCACCCCTCCACTTT
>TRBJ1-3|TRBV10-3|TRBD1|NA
CAISSDRGSGNTIYF
TGTGCCATCAGCTCGGACAGGGGCTCTGGAAACACCATATATTTT
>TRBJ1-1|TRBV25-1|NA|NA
CASSVPGANTEAFF
TGTGCCAGCAGTGTGCCAGGGGCGAACACTGAAGCTTTCTTT
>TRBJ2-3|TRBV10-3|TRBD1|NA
CAISEGKGALDTDTQYF
TGTGCCATCAGTGAGGGGAAGGGGGCGCTGGACACAGATACGCAGTATTTT
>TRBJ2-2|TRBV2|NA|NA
CASRGPSTGELFF
TGTGCCAGCAGAGGACCGTCCACCGGGGAGCTGTTTTTT
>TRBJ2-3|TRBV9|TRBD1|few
CASSVQGDADTQYF
TGTGCCAGCAGCGTTCAGGGGGACGCAGATACGCAGTATTTT
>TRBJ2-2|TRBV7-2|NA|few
CASSLFTGTTGELFF
TGTGCCAGCAGCCTATTTACAGGGACCACCGGGGAGCTGTTTTTT
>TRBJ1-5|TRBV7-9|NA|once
CASSLSSSNQPQHF
TGTGCCAGCAGCTTAAGTAGTAGCAATCAGCCCCAGCATTTT
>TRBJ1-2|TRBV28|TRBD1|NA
CAIDRGLGYTF
TGTGCCATTGACAGGGGGCTCGGCTACACCTTC
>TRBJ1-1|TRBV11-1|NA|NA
CASSLSDDSGAFF
TGTGCCAGCAGCTTAAGTGACGATTCGGGGGCTTTCTTT
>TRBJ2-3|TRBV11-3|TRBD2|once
CASSLSLAGGGDTQYF
TGTGCCAGCAGCTTGTCCCTAGCGGGAGGTGGAGATACGCAGTATTTT
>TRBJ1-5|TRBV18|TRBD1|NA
CASSPNPGQGSNQPQHF
TGTGCCAGCTCGCCCAATCCGGGACAGGGCAGCAATCAGCCCCAGCATTTT
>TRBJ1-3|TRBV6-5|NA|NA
CASSYQGRDSGNTIYF
TGTGCCAGCAGTTACCAGGGACGGGACTCTGGAAACACCATATATTTT
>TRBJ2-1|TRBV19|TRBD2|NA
CASRGLAGVDEQFF
TGTGCCAGTAGGGGACTAGCGGGAGTCGATGAGCAGTTCTTC
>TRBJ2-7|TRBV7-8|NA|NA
CASSLGVRRQRDFEQYF
TGTGCCAGCAGCTTAGGCGTTCGACGCCAGAGGGATTTCGAGCAGTACTTC
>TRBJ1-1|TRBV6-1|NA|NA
CASTQLQALNTEAFF
TGTGCCAGCACTCAACTACAGGCGTTAAACACTGAAGCTTTCTTT
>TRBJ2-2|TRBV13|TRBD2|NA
CASSLKTSGSLVGELFF
TGTGCCAGCAGCTTAAAAACTAGCGGGAGTCTTGTCGGGGAGCTGTTTTTT
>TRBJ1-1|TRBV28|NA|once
CASSLEEGNTEAFF
TGTGCCAGCAGTTTGGAGGAGGGTAACACTGAAGCTTTCTTT
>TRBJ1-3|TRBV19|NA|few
CASSIGLLSGNTIYF
TGTGCCAGTAGTATAGGACTGCTCTCTGGAAACACCATATATTTT
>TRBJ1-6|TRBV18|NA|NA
CASSPEGGGSPLHF
TGTGCCAGCTCACCAGAGGGTGGAGGATCACCCCTCCACTTT
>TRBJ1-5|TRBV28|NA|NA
CASRSSNQPQHF
TGTGCCAGCAGATCTAGCAATCAGCCCCAGCATTTT
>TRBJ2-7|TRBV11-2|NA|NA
CASSLEPPTYEQYF
TGTGCCAGCAGCTTAGAACCACCAACCTACGAGCAGTACTTC
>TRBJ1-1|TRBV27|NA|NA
CASSRIGSRGDTEAFF
TGTGCCAGCAGTAGAATCGGGTCCCGAGGGGACACTGAAGCTTTCTTT
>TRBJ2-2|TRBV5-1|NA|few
CASSLATTGELFF
TGCGCCAGCAGCTTAGCGACCACCGGGGAGCTGTTTTTT
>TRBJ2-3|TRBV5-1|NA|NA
CASSLNADYADTQYF
TGCGCCAGCAGCTTAAACGCCGACTACGCAGATACGCAGTATTTT
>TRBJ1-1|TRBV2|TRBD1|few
CASSELDRVVF
TGTGCCAGCAGTGAGCTTGACAGGGTAGTTTTT
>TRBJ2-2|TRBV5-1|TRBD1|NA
CASTPSETGFDTGELFF
TGCGCCAGCACCCCCTCCGAGACAGGGTTTGACACCGGGGAGCTGTTTTTT
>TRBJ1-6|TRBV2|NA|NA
CASSEGGNNSPLHF
TGTGCCAGCAGTGAAGGGGGAAATAATTCACCCCTCCACTTT
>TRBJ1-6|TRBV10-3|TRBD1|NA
CAISESWGQGDSPLHF
TGTGCCATCAGTGAGTCTTGGGGACAGGGGGACTCACCCCTCCACTTT
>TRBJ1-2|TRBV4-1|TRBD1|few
CASSQGQGTTGYTF
TGCGCCAGCAGCCAAGGACAGGGGACCACTGGCTACACCTTC
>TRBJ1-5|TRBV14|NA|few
CASSQASQGPQHF
TGTGCCAGCAGCCAAGCTTCTCAGGGGCCCCAGCATTTT
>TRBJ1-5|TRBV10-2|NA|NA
CASSEREGRAQHF
TGCGCCAGCAGCGAGCGGGAGGGCAGGGCCCAGCATTTT
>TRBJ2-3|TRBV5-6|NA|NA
CASSLAGSVKWTDTQYF
TGTGCCAGCAGCTTGGCTGGGAGTGTGAAGTGGACAGATACGCAGTATTTT
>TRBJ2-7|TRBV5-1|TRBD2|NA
CASSLGTMGEQYF
TGCGCCAGCAGCCTCGGGACTATGGGCGAGCAGTACTTC
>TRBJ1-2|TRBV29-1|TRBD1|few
CSTDRDGYTF
TGCAGTACGGACAGGGATGGCTACACCTTC
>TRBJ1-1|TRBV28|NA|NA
CASSLGGKNTEAFF
TGTGCCAGCAGTCTAGGAGGGAAAAACACTGAAGCTTTCTTT
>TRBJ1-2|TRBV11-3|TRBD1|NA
CASSDRANYGYTF
TGTGCCAGCAGCGACAGGGCTAACTATGGCTACACCTTC
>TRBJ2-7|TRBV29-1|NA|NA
CSVVDSAQGRIAEQYF
TGCAGCGTTGTCGATTCCGCCCAGGGTAGGATCGCCGAGCAGTACTTC
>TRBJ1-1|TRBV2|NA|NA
CASSVFPEAFF
TGTGCCAGCAGTGTATTCCCTGAAGCTTTCTTT
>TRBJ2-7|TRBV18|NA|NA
CASSPGSGYEQYF
TGTGCCAGCTCACCAGGGAGCGGCTACGAGCAGTACTTC
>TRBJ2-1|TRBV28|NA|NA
CASKGPSYNEQFF
TGTGCCAGTAAGGGGCCTTCCTACAATGAGCAGTTCTTC
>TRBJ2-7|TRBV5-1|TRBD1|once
CASGSPGGYEQYF
TGCGCCAGCGGTAGTCCAGGGGGTTACGAGCAGTACTTC
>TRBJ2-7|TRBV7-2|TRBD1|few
CASSFARQGNEQYF
TGTGCCAGCAGCTTCGCTAGACAGGGGAACGAGCAGTACTTC
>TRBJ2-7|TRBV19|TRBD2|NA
CASTPGFSGRKGSYEQYF
TGTGCCAGTACCCCCGGTTTTAGCGGGAGAAAAGGCTCCTACGAGCAGTACTTC
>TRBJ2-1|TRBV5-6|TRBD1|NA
CASSGDRESYNEQFF
TGTGCCAGCAGCGGCGACAGGGAGTCCTACAATGAGCAGTTCTTC